This T cell receptor (beta chain) was recovered during a study of blood T cell repertoires in COVID-19. Study-level information: Samples of COVID-19 (acute and convalescent) were obtained from the United States, Italy and Spain. T cells, B-cell-depleted T cells, or PBMCs supplied cDNA or gDNA.

The CDR3 is 14 amino acids. The germline V gene encodes CDR1 SGDLS and CDR2 YYNGEE. V lost 4 bases and J lost 4; bases outside the gene matches: 7. Per the study methods: Quantification of nucleated cells was approximated via reference gene primer amplification. Assay: immunoSEQ multiplex PCR; the TCRdb copy retains only in-frame clones and omits some. V, J and clone size derive from that table, while D and trimming were established from the DNA sequence. The data show about 110,000 clones, with roughly 90% seen just once and roughly 8.4% held by the top ten. The receptor comes from a woman aged 65 to 85 who had recovered from COVID-19. The sample comprised peripheral blood. The V gene is TRBV9, the J gene TRBJ2-5, with TRBD1 matching over 7 bases. The CDR3 nucleotides read TGTGCCAGCAGCCCCGAACAGGGGAGAGAGACCCAGTACTTC. Translation: CASSPEQGRETQYF.